This TCR beta chain derives from a study of human T cells and chemical hapten exposure. This CDR3 contains 17 residues. Germline CDR1 MDHEN, CDR2 SYDVKM. V dropped 5 bases and J dropped 0; count of bases not matched to a gene: 6. Time point here: patch test 2, 6 weeks after DPC sensitization. Treatment specified: therapeutic diphenylcyclopropenone sensitization with weekly scalp DPC. Using its own MiXCR run on the RACE reads, TCRdb lists one record per CDR3 protein. The repertoire holds some 350,000 distinct CDR3 sequences, with just under 6.5% as singletons. This clonotype was detected only a few times.

The source was whole blood, collected in connection with sensitization to the hapten diphenylcyclopropenone (DPC). The chain combines TRBV28 with TRBJ2-5; TRBD2 aligns across 13 bases. The clonotype was recovered from a woman aged 18-29 years with alopecia areata. Some clones in this sample may be carry-over from other donors' samples. DNA of the CDR3: TGTGCCAGCAGTCCCGGGACTAGCGGGGAGTACCAAGAGACCCAGTACTTC. Translated, it gives CASSPGTSGEYQETQYF.